This T cell receptor beta chain was observed in a study of post-analysis software for immune sequencing data. Study summary: Secondary progressive, relapsing-remitting and progressive-relapsing multiple sclerosis were among the included disease courses. Study-wide points: Five or six TRBV segments, TRBV5-6, TRBV5-1 and TRBV20-1 among them, were found more frequent in patients than controls. Patients with multiple sclerosis recorded significantly lower normalized Chao1 diversity than controls, the study found. The authors found that F measure strongly co-clustered same-batch samples.

For this clonotype: Antigen specificity is unknown.

CDR3 length equals 16 residues. V lost 6 bases, J lost 0 bases, and 17 bases lay in between. The germline V gene encodes CDR1 LGHNT and CDR2 FRNRAP. Every TCR beta cDNA library bore unique molecular identifiers. One entry per CDR3 protein results from TCRdb running MiXCR on the PCR reads. The sample yields around 770,000 distinct CDR3 sequences, under 60% seen once. The chain joins TRBV12-5 to TRBJ1-1; D is unclear. This clonotype originated in a girl aged 10 to 17 with multiple sclerosis. The source material was blood. The CDR3: CASGPPGQWVNTEAFF. CDR3 nucleotide sequence: TGTGCTAGTGGCCCCCCTGGGCAGTGGGTGAACACTGAAGCTTTCTTT. The complete variable domain, with remaining parts taken from reference TRBV12-5 and TRBJ1-1, reads DARVTQTPRHKVTEMGQEVTMRCQPILGHNTVFWYRQTMMQGLELLAYFRNRAPLDDSGMPKDRFSAEMPDATLATLKIQPSEPRDSAVYFCASGPPGQWVNTEAFFGQGTRLTVV.